The 25 T cell receptor beta chains in this list originate from one sample, sequenced in a study of blood T cell repertoires in COVID-19. TCRdb's copy holds only in-frame clones and misses some; the assay was immunoSEQ multiplex PCR. The table has about 190,000 clones, 65% to 85% seen once. Source material: peripheral blood. The source is a man aged 50 to 59 with active or convalescent COVID-19.

The chain uses TRBV12-5 and TRBJ2-1, with 8 bases matching TRBD2. J lost 10 bases, V lost 0 bases, and 14 bases had no gene match. This CDR3 region has 17 residues. Looked up from germline, CDR1 is LGHNT and CDR2 is FRNRAP. DNA for the CDR3: TGTGCTAGTGGTTTGGTAAAATCTAGCGGGCCCCCTCCGGAGCAGTTCTTC. It encodes CASGLVKSSGPPPEQFF.

This chain links TRBV6-5 with TRBJ1-6; D ambiguous. CDR3 length: 13 amino acids. Trimming removed 5 bases from V and 8 bases from J, with 10 bases in between. Per germline, CDR1 MNHEY and CDR2 SVGAGI. CDR3 sequence: CASSQRIYSPLHF. The CDR3 DNA follows: TGTGCCAGCAGTCAGCGAATCTATTCACCCCTCCACTTT.

The chain has TRBV2 and TRBJ1-5; 8 positions agree with TRBD1. CDR1 and CDR2 from the germline V gene are SNHLY and FYNNEI. CDR3 length: 13 amino acids. V lost 6 bases, J lost 7 bases, and 5 bases stayed unmatched. CDR3 in amino acids: CASSLQGVQPQHF. The CDR3 DNA reads as TGTGCCAGCAGCCTACAGGGGGTCCAGCCCCAGCATTTT.

This clone came up a few times. The chain links TRBV7-8 to TRBJ2-6; D possibly corresponds to TRBD1 (6 bases). Trimming pared 1 base from V and 0 bases from J, leaving 13 bases between. In germline, CDR1 is SGHVS, CDR2 FQNEAQ. This CDR3 contains 18 residues. The CDR3 here is CASSLGGRGRSGANVLTF. In DNA form, the CDR3 reads TGTGCCAGCAGCTTAGGAGGCAGGGGACGCTCTGGGGCCAACGTCCTGACTTTC.

The V gene is TRBV6-5, the J gene TRBJ1-2; 7 nucleotides line up with TRBD1. V shed 6 bases, J shed 8 bases, and the junction held 12 bases outside the gene matches. From germline, CDR1 is MNHEY and CDR2 SVGAGI. The CDR3 consists of 14 residues. CDR3 in amino acids: CASRPTGPLSGYTF. CDR3 sequence (DNA): TGTGCCAGCAGACCGACAGGGCCCCTTTCCGGCTACACCTTC.

The rearrangement links TRBV5-1 to TRBJ1-4; tentative D call: TRBD1 (5 bases). V was trimmed by 1 base and J by 4 bases, leaving 14 bases between them. CDR1 SGHRS and CDR2 YFSETQ come from the germline V gene. The CDR3 spans 16 residues. CDR3 loop: CASSLSQGALNEKLFF. CDR3 in DNA: TGCGCCAGCAGCTTGAGCCAGGGCGCACTTAATGAAAAACTGTTTTTT.

The J gene is TRBJ1-2, the V gene TRBV13, with D possibly TRBD1 on 6 matching bases. The CDR3 sequence is 16 residues long. Germline values: CDR1 PRHDT, CDR2 FYEKMQ (reference sequence). The ends were cut back, 5 bases at V and 4 bases at J, with 20 bases in the middle. The CDR3 region is CASSLALRTAIYGYTF. CDR3 DNA sequence: TGTGCCAGCAGCCTGGCCCTCCGGACAGCGATCTATGGCTACACCTTC.

The chain is built from TRBV6-1 and TRBJ2-7, with D perhaps TRBD2 (5 bases). This CDR3 contains 12 residues. The V gene lost 1 base and the J gene lost 6 bases, with 7 bases spanning the gap. Germline CDR1 MNHNS, CDR2 SASEGT. DNA for the CDR3: TGTGCCAGCAGTGAAGTGGGAGCCGAGCAGTACTTC. Translated: CASSEVGAEQYF.

This sequence joins TRBV15 and TRBJ1-5, with a weak D call TRBD1 (6 bases). This CDR3 comprises 15 residues. The germline gives CDR1 LNHNV, CDR2 YYDKDF (reference sequence). V dropped 5 bases and J dropped 5 bases, with 16 bases sitting between them. The CDR3 DNA follows: TGTGCCACCAGCCTAAACCGGGACACGGATCAGCCCCAGCATTTT. Amino acid sequence: CATSLNRDTDQPQHF.

This clone appeared a single time. The CDR3 spells CASSLEDFYNEQFF. The CDR3 bases are TGCGCCAGCAGCTTGGAGGACTTCTACAATGAGCAGTTCTTC. The chain uses TRBV5-1 and TRBJ2-1, with D possibly being TRBD2 (5 bases). The CDR3 is made up of 14 amino acids. Germline CDR1 SGHRS, CDR2 YFSETQ. V was shortened by 0 bases and J by 3 bases, with 7 bases between the two germline ends.

The chain carries TRBV5-6 and TRBJ2-5; TRBD2 agrees at 10 bases. The CDR3 is 16 residues long. Trimming removed 3 bases from V and 3 bases from J; junction bases left unmatched: 8. CDR1 is SGHDT, CDR2 YYEEEE, per germline. The CDR3, as DNA: TGTGCCAGCAGCTCCCGGACTAGCGGATACGAAGAGACCCAGTACTTC. Its protein is CASSSRTSGYEETQYF.

This clone was observed a single time. The chain has TRBV5-4 and TRBJ2-3; TRBD2 matches at 7 bases. Trimming took 4 bases from V and 1 from J; bases not matched to a gene: 9. The CDR3 runs to 16 residues. Germline V lookup: CDR1 SGHNT, CDR2 YYREEE (reference sequence). In nucleotides, the CDR3 is TGTGCCAGCAGCCTACCTCCTACTAGCGGCACAGATACGCAGTATTTT. It translates to CASSLPPTSGTDTQYF.

The V and J genes are TRBV6-6 and TRBJ1-3, with a possible D match to TRBD1 (6 bases). CDR1 is MNHNY and CDR2 is SVGAGI in the germline V gene (reference sequence). The CDR3 loop spans 14 amino acids. The germline V and J ends were trimmed by 6 bases and 2 bases, with 11 bases remaining between them. The CDR3: CASSTGLPGNTIYF. As DNA, the CDR3 is TGTGCCAGCAGCACAGGGCTACCTGGAAACACCATATATTTT.

This chain joins TRBV4-1 and TRBJ2-7, with D possibly being TRBD1 (5 bases). In germline, CDR1 is MGHRA, CDR2 YSYEKL. Trimming removed 4 bases at V and 1 base at J, with 26 bases between. The CDR3 contains 19 residues. The CDR3 region has the DNA TGCGCCAGCAGCCCGATTCAACCCAAGATCGGCGACAGTTCCTACGAGCAGTACTTC. This translates into CASSPIQPKIGDSSYEQYF.

V usage is TRBV19 and J usage is TRBJ1-1, with D possibly being TRBD1 (5 bases). The CDR3 extends over 15 amino acids. V was shortened by 5 bases and J by 0 bases, with 13 bases between the two germline ends. Looked up from germline, CDR1 is LNHDA and CDR2 is SQIVND (reference sequence). The CDR3 reads CASSARTFLNTEAFF. CDR3 coding DNA: TGTGCCAGTAGTGCCCGGACATTCTTGAACACTGAAGCTTTCTTT.

V usage is TRBV19 and J usage is TRBJ2-5; TRBD2 is a possible D gene (5 bases). The germline V gene has CDR1 LNHDA and CDR2 SQIVND (reference sequence). This CDR3 spans 13 amino acids. Trimming cost V 5 bases and J 5 bases, with 12 bases left between them. The CDR3 loop is CASSRPGGETQYF. The CDR3 bases are TGTGCCAGTAGTCGACCTGGCGGGGAGACCCAGTACTTC.

The J gene is TRBJ2-3, the V gene TRBV7-9, with a possible D match to TRBD2 (6 bases). This CDR3 is built from 14 residues. V lost 3 bases and J lost 1, with 8 bases in between. Germline CDR1 and CDR2: SEHNR and FQNEAQ (reference sequence). CDR3 in DNA: TGTGCCAGCAGCTTCGGAGGGGGCACAGATACGCAGTATTTT. It encodes CASSFGGGTDTQYF.

Many counts were recorded for this clone. The rearrangement uses TRBV3-1 (or the pseudogene TRBV3-2) and TRBJ2-3; 7 bases are shared with TRBD2. The CDR3 is 16 residues long. The germline CDR1 and CDR2 sequences are LGHDT and YNNKEL (reference sequence). V dropped 4 bases and J dropped 2; count of bases not matched to a gene: 9. CDR3 DNA sequence: TGTGCCAGCAGCCCCCTGGCTAGCGGTTTCACAGATACGCAGTATTTT. This sequence encodes CASSPLASGFTDTQYF.

This sequence joins TRBV30 and TRBJ1-2; 7 bases align to TRBD1. The length of the CDR3 is 13 residues. V shed 7 bases and J 7 bases; nucleotides not matched to a gene: 12. Per the germline V gene, CDR1 is GTSNPN and CDR2 is SVGIG (reference sequence). DNA of the CDR3: TGTGCCTCCTCCTTGTACAGGGGAAGTGGCTACACCTTC. The encoded protein is CASSLYRGSGYTF.

This clone was detected once. The chain uses TRBV5-1 and TRBJ1-2; D gene uncertain. This CDR3 has 14 amino acids. Germline CDR1 SGHRS, CDR2 YFSETQ. V lost 1 base and J lost 6, with 13 bases in between. The DNA of the CDR3 is TGCGCCAGCAGCTTGTATCGGGCGAGGGATGGCTACACCTTC. Protein: CASSLYRARDGYTF.

The sample holds a few counts of this clone. The rearrangement uses TRBV30 and TRBJ2-7; tentatively, D is TRBD1 (6 bases). CDR1 is GTSNPN, CDR2 SVGIG, per germline (reference sequence). This CDR3 region has 13 residues. V lost 3 bases, J lost 7 bases, and 16 bases lay in between. CDR3 DNA: TGTGCCTGGAGGGAGAGGAGAAGGGGGGAGCAGTACTTC. Its protein product is CAWRERRRGEQYF.

This sequence joins TRBV14 and TRBJ1-4, with D perhaps matching TRBD1 (6 bases). The V gene lost 0 bases and the J gene lost 10 bases, with 24 bases spanning the gap. Germline CDR1 is SGHDN and CDR2 is FVKESK. CDR3 length equals 18 residues. As DNA, the CDR3 is TGTGCCAGCAGCCAAGAGTTCCGCAGGGGCGGGCGAGGCGGAAAACTGTTTTTT. Protein: CASSQEFRRGGRGGKLFF.

The V call is TRBV6-2 or TRBV6-3, the J call TRBJ2-7; no definite D call. The CDR3 sequence is 12 residues long. Looked up from germline, CDR1 is MNHEY and CDR2 is SVGEGT. Trimming took off 4 bases at V and 2 bases at J, with 6 bases between the two ends. The CDR3, as DNA: TGTGCCAGCAGTTCCGGTCCCTACGAGCAGTACTTC. This translates into CASSSGPYEQYF.

The chain has TRBV27 and TRBJ1-1, with D perhaps TRBD1 (6 bases). The germline gives CDR1 MNHEY, CDR2 SMNVEV (reference sequence). This CDR3 has 15 amino acids. Trimming took off 0 bases at V and 5 bases at J, with 13 bases between the two ends. CDR3 loop: CASSLSLTGDTEAFF. The CDR3 DNA reads as TGTGCCAGCAGTTTATCCCTGACAGGAGATACTGAAGCTTTCTTT.

V gene TRBV19 combines with J gene TRBJ1-5, with D maybe TRBD1 (6 bases). Trimming removed 7 bases from V and 0 bases from J, with 16 bases in between. Germline V gene sequence: CDR1 LNHDA, CDR2 SQIVND (reference sequence). This CDR3 contains 16 residues. In DNA, the CDR3 is TGTGCCAGTAATGGCTTAACAGGGCTTAGCAATCAGCCCCAGCATTTT. Its protein product is CASNGLTGLSNQPQHF.